The rows below give T cell receptor beta chains drawn from one sample of a study of blood T cell repertoires in COVID-19. TCRdb's copy holds only in-frame clones and misses some; the assay was immunoSEQ multiplex PCR. The repertoire holds 250,000 to 300,000 clones, with roughly nine tenths as singletons. Sequencing input: peripheral blood. Every receptor here comes from a woman aged 25-40 years with COVID-19, enrolled during active disease. Both conserved end residues are part of each CDR3. A D gene is named only where the DNA matches it firmly. Some rows mark clone size as missing; the rest say once, few, many or name a class of expanded clone.

cdr3_length: 16
clone_size: NA
d_call: TRBD1
j_call: TRBJ2-2
v_call: TRBV5-1
cdr3_aa: CASSPGQGQGNGELFF
cdr3_nt: TGCGCCAGCAGCCCGGGCCAGGGACAGGGTAACGGGGAGCTGTTTTTT

cdr3_length: 16
clone_size: NA
d_call: TRBD1
j_call: TRBJ2-7
v_call: TRBV27
cdr3_aa: CASSSTGGFGFHEQYF
cdr3_nt: TGTGCCAGCAGCAGTACAGGGGGCTTCGGTTTCCACGAGCAGTACTTC

cdr3_length: 17
clone_size: NA
d_call: NA
j_call: TRBJ1-6
v_call: TRBV6-1
cdr3_aa: CASSEGSGSPYNSPLHF
cdr3_nt: TGTGCCAGCAGTGAAGGGTCGGGGAGCCCCTATAATTCACCCCTCCACTTT

cdr3_length: 14
clone_size: NA
d_call: NA
j_call: TRBJ1-1
v_call: TRBV11-2
cdr3_aa: CASRLQGMRTEAFF
cdr3_nt: TGTGCCAGCAGGTTACAGGGTATGCGCACTGAAGCTTTCTTT

cdr3_length: 14
clone_size: NA
d_call: NA
j_call: TRBJ2-3
v_call: TRBV27
cdr3_aa: CASRGAGGTDTQYF
cdr3_nt: TGTGCCAGCAGAGGGGCCGGAGGCACAGATACGCAGTATTTT

cdr3_length: 14
clone_size: NA
d_call: NA
j_call: TRBJ1-1
v_call: TRBV7-9
cdr3_aa: CASSFTGSNTEAFF
cdr3_nt: TGTGCCAGCAGCTTCACAGGGAGTAACACTGAAGCTTTCTTT

cdr3_length: 14
clone_size: NA
d_call: TRBD1
j_call: TRBJ2-5
v_call: TRBV5-5
cdr3_aa: CASSARTGMETQYF
cdr3_nt: TGTGCCAGCAGCGCGAGGACAGGGATGGAGACCCAGTACTTC

cdr3_length: 15
clone_size: NA
d_call: NA
j_call: TRBJ1-4
v_call: TRBV19
cdr3_aa: CASSSSGATNEKLFF
cdr3_nt: TGTGCCAGTAGTAGTTCTGGGGCGACTAATGAAAAACTGTTTTTT

cdr3_length: 18
clone_size: once
d_call: TRBD2
j_call: TRBJ2-3
v_call: TRBV5-1
cdr3_aa: CASSFKSLLAGNTDTQYF
cdr3_nt: TGCGCCAGCAGCTTTAAATCCCTACTAGCGGGGAACACAGATACGCAGTATTTT

cdr3_length: 15
clone_size: once
d_call: TRBD1
j_call: TRBJ1-6
v_call: TRBV2
cdr3_aa: CASSEEATGVSPLHF
cdr3_nt: TGTGCCAGCAGTGAAGAGGCGACAGGGGTATCACCCCTCCACTTT

cdr3_length: 14
clone_size: once
d_call: NA
j_call: TRBJ2-7
v_call: TRBV14
cdr3_aa: CASSQGRWEVEQYF
cdr3_nt: TGTGCCAGCAGCCAAGGAAGGTGGGAGGTCGAGCAGTACTTC

cdr3_length: 15
clone_size: NA
d_call: TRBD1
j_call: TRBJ2-2
v_call: TRBV7-9
cdr3_aa: CASSPSTGGPGELFF
cdr3_nt: TGTGCCAGCAGCCCCTCGACAGGGGGCCCCGGGGAGCTGTTTTTT

cdr3_length: 18
clone_size: NA
d_call: NA
j_call: TRBJ2-7
v_call: TRBV11-2
cdr3_aa: CASSLEGKLTLTDYEQYF
cdr3_nt: TGTGCCAGCAGCTTAGAGGGCAAGCTTACCCTTACCGACTACGAGCAGTACTTC

cdr3_length: 15
clone_size: once
d_call: TRBD1
j_call: TRBJ1-6
v_call: TRBV27
cdr3_aa: CASSSDRDSVTHLHF
cdr3_nt: TGTGCCAGCAGTTCCGACCGGGACAGCGTAACCCACCTCCACTTT

cdr3_length: 14
clone_size: once
d_call: NA
j_call: TRBJ1-2
v_call: TRBV27
cdr3_aa: CASSLAGDRYGYTF
cdr3_nt: TGTGCCAGCAGTTTGGCAGGGGATCGGTATGGCTACACCTTC

cdr3_length: 14
clone_size: NA
d_call: NA
j_call: TRBJ2-7
v_call: TRBV4-1
cdr3_aa: CASSQPLVSYEQYF
cdr3_nt: TGCGCCAGCAGCCAACCACTAGTATCCTACGAGCAGTACTTC

cdr3_length: 13
clone_size: NA
d_call: NA
j_call: TRBJ2-1
v_call: TRBV2
cdr3_aa: CASSSSSYNEQFF
cdr3_nt: TGTGCCAGCAGTAGTAGTTCCTACAATGAGCAGTTCTTC

cdr3_length: 14
clone_size: NA
d_call: NA
j_call: TRBJ2-5
v_call: TRBV6-5
cdr3_aa: CASSRQSEQETQYF
cdr3_nt: TGTGCCAGCAGTAGACAGAGTGAGCAAGAGACCCAGTACTTC

cdr3_length: 14
clone_size: NA
d_call: NA
j_call: TRBJ2-3
v_call: TRBV29-1
cdr3_aa: CSVEWGHGTDTQYF
cdr3_nt: TGCAGCGTTGAATGGGGACACGGTACAGATACGCAGTATTTT

cdr3_length: 15
clone_size: NA
d_call: NA
j_call: TRBJ1-2
v_call: TRBV18
cdr3_aa: CASSKTDSINYGYTF
cdr3_nt: TGTGCCAGTTCTAAGACGGACAGTATTAACTATGGCTACACCTTC

cdr3_length: 14
clone_size: once
d_call: TRBD1
j_call: TRBJ1-6
v_call: TRBV6-4
cdr3_aa: CASSEGQGASPLHF
cdr3_nt: TGTGCCAGCAGTGAGGGACAGGGGGCTTCACCCCTCCACTTT

cdr3_length: 14
clone_size: NA
d_call: NA
j_call: TRBJ1-6
v_call: TRBV5-4
cdr3_aa: CASSVGELYSPLHF
cdr3_nt: TGTGCCAGCAGCGTGGGGGAGTTGTATTCACCCCTCCACTTT

cdr3_length: 14
clone_size: few
d_call: TRBD1
j_call: TRBJ1-1
v_call: TRBV4-1
cdr3_aa: CASSVQTGDVEAFF
cdr3_nt: TGCGCCAGCAGCGTACAGACAGGGGATGTTGAAGCTTTCTTT

cdr3_length: 16
clone_size: few
d_call: NA
j_call: TRBJ2-5
v_call: TRBV10-2
cdr3_aa: CASSEIDTWNQETQYF
cdr3_nt: TGCGCCAGCAGTGAGATAGACACTTGGAACCAAGAGACCCAGTACTTC

cdr3_length: 12
clone_size: once
d_call: NA
j_call: TRBJ1-2
v_call: TRBV5-5
cdr3_aa: CASSPRDYGYTF
cdr3_nt: TGTGCCAGCAGCCCCCGGGACTATGGCTACACCTTC

cdr3_length: 15
clone_size: NA
d_call: NA
j_call: TRBJ2-4
v_call: TRBV5-1
cdr3_aa: CASSSPGRGKNIQYF
cdr3_nt: TGCGCCAGCAGCTCCCCCGGTAGGGGCAAAAACATTCAGTACTTC

cdr3_length: 15
clone_size: NA
d_call: NA
j_call: TRBJ2-1
v_call: TRBV7-8
cdr3_aa: CASSPMGSSYNEQFF
cdr3_nt: TGTGCCAGCAGCCCTATGGGGAGCTCCTACAATGAGCAGTTCTTC

cdr3_length: 13
clone_size: NA
d_call: NA
j_call: TRBJ2-1
v_call: TRBV5-6
cdr3_aa: CASSPQGNYEQFF
cdr3_nt: TGTGCCAGCAGCCCCCAGGGGAACTATGAGCAGTTCTTC

cdr3_length: 18
clone_size: NA
d_call: TRBD2
j_call: TRBJ2-4
v_call: TRBV4-2
cdr3_aa: CASSQDGTSGVSKNIQYF
cdr3_nt: TGTGCCAGCAGCCAAGACGGGACTAGCGGGGTGTCCAAAAACATTCAGTACTTC

cdr3_length: 16
clone_size: few
d_call: TRBD1
j_call: TRBJ2-7
v_call: TRBV11-2
cdr3_aa: CASSLAGSQGAYEQYF
cdr3_nt: TGTGCCAGCAGCTTAGCGGGTTCGCAGGGGGCGTACGAGCAGTACTTC

cdr3_length: 15
clone_size: NA
d_call: TRBD1
j_call: TRBJ1-5
v_call: TRBV6-5
cdr3_aa: CASSQDRFSGSPQHF
cdr3_nt: TGTGCCAGCAGTCAGGACAGGTTTAGTGGATCTCCCCAGCATTTT

cdr3_length: 16
clone_size: NA
d_call: TRBD1
j_call: TRBJ2-5
v_call: TRBV28
cdr3_aa: CASSAQGIERSETQYF
cdr3_nt: TGTGCCAGCAGTGCACAGGGGATTGAACGGTCAGAGACCCAGTACTTC

cdr3_length: 15
clone_size: NA
d_call: TRBD1
j_call: TRBJ2-1
v_call: TRBV28
cdr3_aa: CASSLSGQAYNEQFF
cdr3_nt: TGTGCCAGCTCCCTTTCGGGACAGGCCTACAATGAGCAGTTCTTC

cdr3_length: 14
clone_size: NA
d_call: TRBD1
j_call: TRBJ2-3
v_call: TRBV15
cdr3_aa: CATTDRGITDTQYF
cdr3_nt: TGTGCCACCACAGACAGGGGGATCACAGATACGCAGTATTTT

cdr3_length: 12
clone_size: once
d_call: NA
j_call: TRBJ2-3
v_call: TRBV24-1
cdr3_aa: CATSTGTDTQYF
cdr3_nt: TGTGCCACCAGTACAGGCACAGATACGCAGTATTTT

cdr3_length: 15
clone_size: NA
d_call: NA
j_call: TRBJ2-1
v_call: TRBV5-4
cdr3_aa: CASSSLDRGSGEQFF
cdr3_nt: TGTGCCAGCAGCTCCCTGGACCGGGGTTCTGGGGAGCAGTTCTTC

cdr3_length: 13
clone_size: NA
d_call: NA
j_call: TRBJ2-7
v_call: TRBV7-8
cdr3_aa: CASSSEGGDEQYF
cdr3_nt: TGTGCCAGCAGCTCCGAAGGGGGGGACGAGCAGTACTTC

cdr3_length: 14
clone_size: NA
d_call: TRBD1
j_call: TRBJ1-1
v_call: TRBV2
cdr3_aa: CARTIQGANTEAFF
cdr3_nt: TGTGCCAGGACTATACAGGGGGCTAACACTGAAGCTTTCTTT

cdr3_length: 14
clone_size: few
d_call: NA
j_call: TRBJ2-2
v_call: TRBV2
cdr3_aa: CASRSDSNTGELFF
cdr3_nt: TGTGCCAGCAGGTCCGACAGTAACACCGGGGAGCTGTTTTTT

cdr3_length: 13
clone_size: NA
d_call: NA
j_call: TRBJ1-5
v_call: TRBV19
cdr3_aa: CAAGTGGNQPQHF
cdr3_nt: TGTGCCGCCGGGACGGGGGGCAATCAGCCCCAGCATTTT

cdr3_length: 12
clone_size: NA
d_call: NA
j_call: TRBJ1-5
v_call: TRBV10-1
cdr3_aa: CASSARNQPQHF
cdr3_nt: TGCGCCAGCAGTGCCAGGAATCAGCCCCAGCATTTT

cdr3_length: 18
clone_size: NA
d_call: TRBD1
j_call: TRBJ1-1
v_call: TRBV4-1
cdr3_aa: CASSQNKGEGAGNTEAFF
cdr3_nt: TGCGCCAGCAGCCAAAATAAAGGCGAGGGGGCGGGGAACACTGAAGCTTTCTTT

cdr3_length: 13
clone_size: NA
d_call: TRBD1
j_call: TRBJ2-1
v_call: TRBV11-3
cdr3_aa: CASSHDRDNEQFF
cdr3_nt: TGTGCCAGCAGCCACGACAGGGACAATGAGCAGTTCTTC

cdr3_length: 16
clone_size: few
d_call: TRBD1
j_call: TRBJ1-2
v_call: TRBV19
cdr3_aa: CASSMNSGTENYGYTF
cdr3_nt: TGTGCCAGTAGTATGAACTCCGGGACAGAGAACTATGGCTACACCTTC